This T cell receptor beta chain was obtained from a study of spatial heterogeneity in lung cancer. Study background: Detection consistently yielded more beta chains than alpha chains.

Sample time point: sample taken at primary tumor resection. 72 TRACERx patients with early, untreated non-small cell lung cancer donated samples. Whole RNA from tumor, nontumor lung or frozen PBMC was sequenced unsorted. Single TCR cDNA molecules each had their own unique molecular identifier. TCRdb called the 5' RACE reads again in MiXCR, with one record for every CDR3 protein. The sample consists of some 7,700 distinct CDR3 sequences, 15% to 17% of them appearing once. Germline lookup yields CDR1 MNHNY and CDR2 SVGAGI (reference sequence). The CDR3 runs to 13 residues. Trimming pared 6 bases from V and 3 bases from J, leaving 9 bases between.

The clonotype was recovered from a male donor with early-stage non-small cell lung cancer. The rearrangement joins TRBV6-6 to TRBJ1-5; D is uncertain. The source was normal lung tissue next to the tumor, collected at surgery. For the CDR3, the DNA is TGTGCCAGCAGCTCAGGTGCCAATCAGCCCCAGCATTTT. Translated: CASSSGANQPQHF.